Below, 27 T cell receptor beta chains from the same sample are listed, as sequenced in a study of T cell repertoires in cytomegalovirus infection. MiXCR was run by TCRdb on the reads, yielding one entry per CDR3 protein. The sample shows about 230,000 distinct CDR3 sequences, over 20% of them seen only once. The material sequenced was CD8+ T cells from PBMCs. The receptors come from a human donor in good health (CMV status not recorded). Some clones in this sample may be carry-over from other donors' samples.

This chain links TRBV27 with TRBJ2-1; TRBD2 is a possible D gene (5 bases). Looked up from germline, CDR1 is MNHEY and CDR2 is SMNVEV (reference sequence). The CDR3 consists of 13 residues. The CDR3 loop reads CHSLGVTIDEQFF. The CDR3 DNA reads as TGTCACTCCTTGGGAGTAACAATCGATGAGCAGTTCTTC.

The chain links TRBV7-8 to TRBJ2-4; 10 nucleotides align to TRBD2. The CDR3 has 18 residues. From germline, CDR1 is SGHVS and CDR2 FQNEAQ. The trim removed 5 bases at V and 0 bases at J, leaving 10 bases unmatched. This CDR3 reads CASSLSGRRDIAKNIQYF. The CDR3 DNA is TGTGCCAGCAGCCTTAGCGGGAGGAGGGATATAGCCAAAAACATTCAGTACTTC.

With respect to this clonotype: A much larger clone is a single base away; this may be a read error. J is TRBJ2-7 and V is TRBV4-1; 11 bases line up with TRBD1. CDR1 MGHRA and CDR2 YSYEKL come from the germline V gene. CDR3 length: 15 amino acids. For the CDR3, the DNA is TGCGCCAGCAGCCAAGACGGGACAGGGGGGTACGAGCGGTACTTC. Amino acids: CASSQDGTGGYERYF.

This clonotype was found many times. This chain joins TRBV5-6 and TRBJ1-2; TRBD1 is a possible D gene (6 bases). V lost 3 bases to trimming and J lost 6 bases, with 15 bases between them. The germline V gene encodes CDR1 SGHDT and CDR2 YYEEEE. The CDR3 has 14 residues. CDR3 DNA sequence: TGTGCCAGCAGCTCCTCCACAGGGACCCATGGCTACACCTTC. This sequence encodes CASSSSTGTHGYTF.

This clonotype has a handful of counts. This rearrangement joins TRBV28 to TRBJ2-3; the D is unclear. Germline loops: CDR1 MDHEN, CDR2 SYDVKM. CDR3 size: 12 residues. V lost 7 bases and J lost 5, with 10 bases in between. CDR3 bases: TGTGCCAGCAATAATCCGGGAGATACGCAGTATTTT. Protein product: CASNNPGDTQYF.

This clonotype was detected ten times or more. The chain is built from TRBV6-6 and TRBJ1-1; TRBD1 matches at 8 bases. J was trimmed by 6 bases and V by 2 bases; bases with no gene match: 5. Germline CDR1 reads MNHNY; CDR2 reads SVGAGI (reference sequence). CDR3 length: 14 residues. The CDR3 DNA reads TGTGCCAGCAGTTACGACAGGGGTTTCGCTGAAGCTTTCTTT. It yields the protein CASSYDRGFAEAFF.

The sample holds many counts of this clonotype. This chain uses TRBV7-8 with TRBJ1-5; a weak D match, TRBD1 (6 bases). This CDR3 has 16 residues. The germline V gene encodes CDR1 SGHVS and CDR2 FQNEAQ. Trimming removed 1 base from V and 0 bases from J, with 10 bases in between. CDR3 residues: CASSLEGGYSNQPQHF. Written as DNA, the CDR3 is TGTGCCAGCAGCTTAGAGGGGGGTTATAGCAATCAGCCCCAGCATTTT.

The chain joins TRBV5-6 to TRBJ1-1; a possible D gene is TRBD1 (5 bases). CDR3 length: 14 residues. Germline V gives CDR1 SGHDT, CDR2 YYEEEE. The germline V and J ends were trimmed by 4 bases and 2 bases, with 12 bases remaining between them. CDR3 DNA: TGTGCCAGCAGCCCCGCAGGGACTAACACTGAAGCTTTCTTT. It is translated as CASSPAGTNTEAFF.

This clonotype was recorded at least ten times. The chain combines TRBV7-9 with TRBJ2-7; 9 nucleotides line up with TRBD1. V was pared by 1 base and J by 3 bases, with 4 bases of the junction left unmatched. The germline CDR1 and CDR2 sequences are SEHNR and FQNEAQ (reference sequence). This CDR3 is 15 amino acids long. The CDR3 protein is CASSLVPDRGYEQYF. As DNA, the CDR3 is TGTGCCAGCAGCTTAGTCCCGGACAGGGGCTACGAGCAGTACTTC.

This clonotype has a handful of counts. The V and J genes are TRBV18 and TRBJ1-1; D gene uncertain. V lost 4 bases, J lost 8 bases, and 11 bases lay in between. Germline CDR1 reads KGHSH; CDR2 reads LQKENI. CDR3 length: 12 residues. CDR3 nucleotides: TGTGCCAGCTCACTAGCAACGGCGGAAGCTTTCTTT. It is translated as CASSLATAEAFF.

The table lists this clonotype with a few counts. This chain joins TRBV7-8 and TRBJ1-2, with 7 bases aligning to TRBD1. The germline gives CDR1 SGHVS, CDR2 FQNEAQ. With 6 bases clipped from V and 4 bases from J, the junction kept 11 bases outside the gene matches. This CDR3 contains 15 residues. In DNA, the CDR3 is TGTGCCAGCAGTCAATTGGGACAGTCTATCTATGGCTACACCTTC. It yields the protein CASSQLGQSIYGYTF.

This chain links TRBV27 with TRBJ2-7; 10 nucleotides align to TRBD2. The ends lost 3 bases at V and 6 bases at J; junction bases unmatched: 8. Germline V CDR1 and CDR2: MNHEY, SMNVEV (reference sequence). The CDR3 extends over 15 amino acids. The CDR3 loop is CASSFEAGGHGEQYF. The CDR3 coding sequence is TGTGCCAGCAGTTTTGAAGCGGGGGGGCATGGCGAGCAGTACTTC.

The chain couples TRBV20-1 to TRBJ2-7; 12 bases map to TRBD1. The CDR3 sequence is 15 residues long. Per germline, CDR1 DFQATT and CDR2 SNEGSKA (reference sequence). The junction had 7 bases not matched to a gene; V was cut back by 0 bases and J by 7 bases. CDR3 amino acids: CSAREVGQGAREQYF. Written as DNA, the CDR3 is TGCAGTGCTAGAGAGGTGGGACAGGGGGCGCGGGAGCAGTACTTC.

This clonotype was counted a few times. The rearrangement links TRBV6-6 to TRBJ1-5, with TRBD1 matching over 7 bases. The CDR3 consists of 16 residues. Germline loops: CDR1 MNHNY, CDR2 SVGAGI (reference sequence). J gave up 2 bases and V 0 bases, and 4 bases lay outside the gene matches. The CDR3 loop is CASSYSGGRGNQPQHF. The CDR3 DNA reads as TGTGCCAGCAGTTACTCAGGGGGCCGCGGCAATCAGCCCCAGCATTTT.

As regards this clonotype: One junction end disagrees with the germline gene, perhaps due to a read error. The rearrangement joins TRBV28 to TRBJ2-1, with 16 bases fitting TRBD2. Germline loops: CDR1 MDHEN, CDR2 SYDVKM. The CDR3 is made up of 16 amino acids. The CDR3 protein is CDSSFFGTSGGEFEFF. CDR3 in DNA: TGTGACAGCAGTTTCTTCGGGACTAGCGGGGGGGAATTTGAGTTCTTC.

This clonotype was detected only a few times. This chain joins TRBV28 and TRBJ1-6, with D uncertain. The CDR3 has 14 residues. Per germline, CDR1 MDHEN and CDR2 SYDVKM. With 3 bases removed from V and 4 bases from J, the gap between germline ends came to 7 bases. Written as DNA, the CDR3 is TGTGCCAGCAGTTTCAGGCATTATAATTCACCCCTCCACTTT. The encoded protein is CASSFRHYNSPLHF.

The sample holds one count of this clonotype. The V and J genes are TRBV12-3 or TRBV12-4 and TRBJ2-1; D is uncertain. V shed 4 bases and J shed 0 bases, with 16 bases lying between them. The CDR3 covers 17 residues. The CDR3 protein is CASSSPGWIPSYNEQFF. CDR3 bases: TGTGCCAGCAGTTCCCCCGGGTGGATACCCTCCTACAATGAGCAGTTCTTC.

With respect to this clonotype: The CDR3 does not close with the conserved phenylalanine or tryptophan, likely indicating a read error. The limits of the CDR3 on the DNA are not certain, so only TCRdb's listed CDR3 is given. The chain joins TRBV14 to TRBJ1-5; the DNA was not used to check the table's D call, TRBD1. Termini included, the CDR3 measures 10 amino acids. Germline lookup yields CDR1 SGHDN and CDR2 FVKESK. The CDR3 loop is CASRTGVLGL.

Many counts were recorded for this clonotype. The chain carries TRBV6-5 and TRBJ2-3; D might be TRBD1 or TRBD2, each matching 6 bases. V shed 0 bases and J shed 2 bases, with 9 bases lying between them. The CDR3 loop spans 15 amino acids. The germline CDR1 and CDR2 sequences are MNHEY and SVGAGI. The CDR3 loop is CASSYSWGATDTQYF. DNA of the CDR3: TGTGCCAGCAGTTACTCGTGGGGGGCCACAGATACGCAGTATTTT.

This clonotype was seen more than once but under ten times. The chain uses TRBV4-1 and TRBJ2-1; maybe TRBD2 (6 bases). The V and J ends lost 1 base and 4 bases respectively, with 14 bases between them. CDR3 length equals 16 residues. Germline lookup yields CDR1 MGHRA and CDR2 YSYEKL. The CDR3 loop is CASSQVENSGYNEQFF. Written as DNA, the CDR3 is TGCGCCAGCAGCCAAGTGGAGAATAGCGGATACAATGAGCAGTTCTTC.

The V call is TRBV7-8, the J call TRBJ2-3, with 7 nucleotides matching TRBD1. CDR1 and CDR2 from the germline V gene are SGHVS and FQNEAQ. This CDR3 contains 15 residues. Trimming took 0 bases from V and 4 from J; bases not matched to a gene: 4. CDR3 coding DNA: TGTGCCAGCAGCTTAGCAGGGGGCTTAGCAGATACGCAGTATTTT. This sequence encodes CASSLAGGLADTQYF.

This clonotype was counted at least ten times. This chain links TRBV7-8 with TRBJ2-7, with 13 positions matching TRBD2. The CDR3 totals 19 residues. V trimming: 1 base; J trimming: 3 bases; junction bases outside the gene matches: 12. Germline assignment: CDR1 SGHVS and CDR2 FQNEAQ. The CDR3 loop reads CASSLEGLAGALRFYEQYF. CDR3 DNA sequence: TGTGCCAGCAGCTTAGAAGGACTAGCGGGGGCCCTCCGGTTCTACGAGCAGTACTTC.

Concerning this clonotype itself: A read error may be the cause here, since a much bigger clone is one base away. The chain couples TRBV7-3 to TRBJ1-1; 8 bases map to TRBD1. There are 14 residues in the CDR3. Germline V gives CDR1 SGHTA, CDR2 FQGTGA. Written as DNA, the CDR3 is TGTACCAGCAGCTTTCAGGGGGCGGACACTGAAGCTTTCTTT. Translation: CTSSFQGADTEAFF.

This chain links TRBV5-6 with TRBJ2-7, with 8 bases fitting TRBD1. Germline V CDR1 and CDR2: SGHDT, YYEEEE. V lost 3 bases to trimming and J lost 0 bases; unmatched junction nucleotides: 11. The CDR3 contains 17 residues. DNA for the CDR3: TGTGCCAGCAGCTCTGGAGGGCGGACAGGGAGCTCCTACGAGCAGTACTTC. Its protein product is CASSSGGRTGSSYEQYF.

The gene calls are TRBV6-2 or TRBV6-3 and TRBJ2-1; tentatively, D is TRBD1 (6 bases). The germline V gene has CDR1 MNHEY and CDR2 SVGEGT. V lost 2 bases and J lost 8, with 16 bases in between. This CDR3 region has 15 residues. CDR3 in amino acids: CASSYGGFPMDEQFF. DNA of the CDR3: TGTGCCAGCAGTTACGGGGGCTTCCCCATGGATGAGCAGTTCTTC.

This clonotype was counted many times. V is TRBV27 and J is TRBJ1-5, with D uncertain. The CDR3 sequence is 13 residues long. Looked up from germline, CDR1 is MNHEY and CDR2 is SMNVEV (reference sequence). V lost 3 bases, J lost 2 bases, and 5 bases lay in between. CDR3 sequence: CASSFGGNQPQHF. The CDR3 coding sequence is TGTGCCAGCAGTTTCGGAGGCAATCAGCCCCAGCATTTT.

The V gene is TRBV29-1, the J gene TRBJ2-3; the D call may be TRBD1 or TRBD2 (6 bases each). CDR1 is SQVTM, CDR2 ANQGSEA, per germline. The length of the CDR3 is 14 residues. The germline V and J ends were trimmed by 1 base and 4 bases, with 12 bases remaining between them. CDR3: CSVEVEGGADTQYF. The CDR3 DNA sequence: TGCAGCGTTGAAGTCGAGGGGGGCGCAGATACGCAGTATTTT.